This TCR beta chain was sequenced during a study of T cells after yellow fever vaccination. Looking at the study overall: With SMART-Seq v4 Ultra Low Input, the fractions containing low cell numbers were prepared.

Germline values: CDR1 MNHNS, CDR2 SASEGT. This CDR3 comprises 14 residues. J gave up 7 bases and V 7 bases, and 7 bases lay outside the gene matches. A note on this clonotype: Its antigen is undetermined.

General observations from the study: Sorted repertoires could include abundant contaminating clonotypes from bulk cells. A weaker secondary response peaked on day 5, the primary on day 15.

A universal primer site and UMIs were added as TCR cDNA was made by 5'RACE template switching. TCRdb reprocessed the 5' RACE reads via MiXCR and lists one record per CDR3 protein. The sample lists under 550,000 distinct CDR3 sequences; 20% to 25% were seen once. The sequencing used PBMCs, collected roughly 20 days after the first yellow fever vaccination. The TCR originated in a man between 18 and 29 years old who received the YFV17D yellow fever vaccine. V gene TRBV6-1 combines with J gene TRBJ2-2; 9 bases map to TRBD2. CDR3: CASTGLAVGGELFF. CDR3 in DNA: TGTGCCAGCACGGGACTAGCCGTGGGCGGGGAGCTGTTTTTT.